These 11 T cell receptor beta chains originate from one sample sequenced in a study of early T cells in non-severe SARS-CoV-2 infection. TCRdb processed the 5' RACE reads anew with MiXCR; each CDR3 protein has one entry. The table lists about 40,000 distinct CDR3 sequences, about 6.5% of them singletons. Sequencing used whole blood, obtained at baseline. Source of these receptors: an adult who was a healthcare worker with PCR-confirmed SARS-CoV-2 infection or an uninfected control (not recorded which).

This clonotype was picked up many times. The chain carries TRBV7-2 and TRBJ2-3, with D maybe TRBD2 (6 bases). V lost 5 bases and J lost 6, with 12 bases in between. CDR3 length: 13 amino acids. Per germline, CDR1 SGHTA and CDR2 FQGNSA. The CDR3 sequence is CASSLRRGDTQYF. The CDR3 region has the DNA TGTGCCAGCAGCCTCAGGAGGGGTGATACGCAGTATTTT.

This clonotype has a handful of counts. The chain is built from TRBV13 and TRBJ2-7; perhaps TRBD1 as D (6 bases). This CDR3 comprises 15 residues. CDR1 is PRHDT, CDR2 FYEKMQ, per germline (reference sequence). V was cut by 5 bases and J by 3 bases, with 17 bases left in between. The CDR3 sequence is CASSPAGTLGYEQYF. The CDR3 nucleotides are TGTGCCAGCAGCCCAGCCGGGACACTCGGCTACGAGCAGTACTTC.

This clonotype was recorded many times. The chain links TRBV4-3 to TRBJ1-2; D call uncertain. The CDR3 totals 14 residues. V lost 0 bases to trimming and J lost 5 bases, with 10 bases between them. Germline-derived CDR1 and CDR2 are LGHNA and YSLEER. The CDR3: CASSQEGARYGYTF. The CDR3 DNA sequence: TGCGCCAGCAGCCAAGAAGGCGCGCGGTATGGCTACACCTTC.

The chain combines TRBV11-2 with TRBJ2-7; D remains unclear. The germline CDR1 and CDR2 sequences are SGHAT and FQNNGV. The CDR3 runs to 14 residues. With 4 bases removed from V and 4 bases from J, the gap between germline ends came to 14 bases. The CDR3, as DNA: TGTGCCAGCAGCTCAATCCGAGTATGGTACGAGCAGTACTTC. It is translated as CASSSIRVWYEQYF.

In this sample, this clonotype turned up a few times. The chain recombines TRBV12-3 or TRBV12-4 with TRBJ1-1; maybe TRBD1 (5 bases). There are 14 residues in the CDR3. Trimming cost V 4 bases and J 4 bases, with 13 bases left between them. The CDR3 here is CASSSQGVRTEAFF. As DNA, the CDR3 is TGTGCCAGCAGTTCCCAAGGGGTCCGCACTGAAGCTTTCTTT.

This clonotype was seen a handful of times. The chain joins TRBV7-6 to TRBJ2-7; 7 nucleotides match TRBD1. The CDR3 is 15 residues long. In germline, CDR1 is SGHVS, CDR2 FNYEAQ. The ends lost 6 bases at V and 1 base at J; junction bases unmatched: 9. The CDR3 spells CASSSRDSKSYEQYF. In DNA form, the CDR3 reads TGTGCCAGCAGTAGCCGGGACAGCAAATCCTACGAGCAGTACTTC.

This clonotype was detected many times. The chain joins TRBV6-2 or TRBV6-3 to TRBJ1-1; D possibly corresponds to TRBD1 (5 bases). The CDR3 is 12 residues long. Germline V gene lookup returns CDR1 MNHEY and CDR2 SVGEGT. Trimming shortened V by 0 bases and J by 11 bases, and 10 bases separated the two germline ends. CDR3 nucleotides: TGTGCCAGCAGTTACTCGAAGGGGCCGGCTTTCTTT. Encoded protein: CASSYSKGPAFF.

Many counts were recorded for this clonotype. This chain uses TRBV5-4 with TRBJ2-1; D unresolved. The V end was cut by 1 base, the J end by 0 bases, with 8 bases between. Germline V gene sequence: CDR1 SGHNT, CDR2 YYREEE (reference sequence). This CDR3 contains 15 residues. Here the CDR3 DNA reads TGTGCCAGCAGCTTGTCAGCGAACTCCTACAATGAGCAGTTCTTC. Its protein is CASSLSANSYNEQFF.

This clonotype was found many times. CDR3 coding DNA: TGTGCCAGCAGTAAACACCTGGTGAGTCGGATCTACGAGCAGTACTTC. As protein: CASSKHLVSRIYEQYF. The V and J genes are TRBV12-3 or TRBV12-4 and TRBJ2-7, with D hard to call. The CDR3 consists of 16 residues. Between the trimmed V and J ends, which lost 5 bases and 3 bases, there was a span of 20 bases.

This clonotype was detected a few times. The rearrangement links TRBV5-1 to TRBJ2-7; D could derive from TRBD1 or TRBD2 (5 bases each). Germline loops: CDR1 SGHRS, CDR2 YFSETQ. The length of the CDR3 is 13 residues. The V end was cut by 2 bases, the J end by 4 bases, with 10 bases between. CDR3 coding DNA: TGCGCCAGCAGCTTTGACGGGGCGTACGAGCAGTACTTC. It encodes CASSFDGAYEQYF.

This clonotype has ten or more counts. The chain uses TRBV18 and TRBJ1-1; D gene uncertain. V lost 2 bases and J lost 0, with 13 bases in between. This CDR3 is built from 16 residues. The germline V gene has CDR1 KGHSH and CDR2 LQKENI. CDR3 loop: CASSPGPRSMNTEAFF. The CDR3 DNA reads TGTGCCAGCTCACCAGGGCCGAGATCCATGAACACTGAAGCTTTCTTT.